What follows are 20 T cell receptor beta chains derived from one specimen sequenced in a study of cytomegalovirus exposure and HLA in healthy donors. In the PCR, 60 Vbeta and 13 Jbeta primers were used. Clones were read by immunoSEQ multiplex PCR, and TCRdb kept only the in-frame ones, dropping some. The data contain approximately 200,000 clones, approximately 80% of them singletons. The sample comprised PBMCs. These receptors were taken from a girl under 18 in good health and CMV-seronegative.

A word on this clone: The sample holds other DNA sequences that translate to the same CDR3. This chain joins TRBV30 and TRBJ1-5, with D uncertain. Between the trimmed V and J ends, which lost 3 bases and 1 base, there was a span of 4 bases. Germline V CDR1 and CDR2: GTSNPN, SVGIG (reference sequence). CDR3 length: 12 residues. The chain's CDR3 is CAWSYSNQPQHF. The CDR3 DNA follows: TGTGCCTGGAGCTACAGCAATCAGCCCCAGCATTTT.

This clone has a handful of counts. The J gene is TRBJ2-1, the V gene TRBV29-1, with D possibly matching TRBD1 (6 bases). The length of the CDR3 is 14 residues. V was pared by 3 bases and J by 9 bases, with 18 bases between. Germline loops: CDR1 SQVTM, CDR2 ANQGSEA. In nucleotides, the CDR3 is TGCAGCGTTGATTCCGACAGGAGATCAAGTGAGCAGTTCTTC. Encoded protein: CSVDSDRRSSEQFF.

DNA of the CDR3: TGTGCCAGCAGTGAACAGGGACAGGGGATAACTGAAGCTTTCTTT. Translation: CASSEQGQGITEAFF. The chain has TRBV2 and TRBJ1-1, with 10 bases that match TRBD1. V shed 2 bases, J shed 5 bases, and the junction held 5 bases outside the gene matches. This CDR3 has 15 amino acids. Germline V gene sequence: CDR1 SNHLY, CDR2 FYNNEI.

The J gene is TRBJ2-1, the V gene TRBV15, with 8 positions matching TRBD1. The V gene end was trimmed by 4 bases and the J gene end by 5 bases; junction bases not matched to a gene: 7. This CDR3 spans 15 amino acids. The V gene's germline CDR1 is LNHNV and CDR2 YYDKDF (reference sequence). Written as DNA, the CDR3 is TGTGCCACCAGCACCCCGGACAGGGCCCACAATGAGCAGTTCTTC. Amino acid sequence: CATSTPDRAHNEQFF.

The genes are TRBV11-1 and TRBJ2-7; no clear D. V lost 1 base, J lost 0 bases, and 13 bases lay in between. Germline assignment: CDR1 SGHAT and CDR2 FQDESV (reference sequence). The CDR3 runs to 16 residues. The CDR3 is CASSLVASASSYEQYF. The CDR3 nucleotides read TGTGCCAGCAGCTTAGTGGCCAGCGCGAGCTCCTACGAGCAGTACTTC.

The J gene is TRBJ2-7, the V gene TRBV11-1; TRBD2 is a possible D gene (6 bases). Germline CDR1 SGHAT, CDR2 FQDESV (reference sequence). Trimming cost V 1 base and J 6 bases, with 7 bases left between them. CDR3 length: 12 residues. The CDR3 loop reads CASSLGRGEQYF. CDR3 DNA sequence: TGTGCCAGCAGCTTAGGGCGGGGCGAGCAGTACTTC.

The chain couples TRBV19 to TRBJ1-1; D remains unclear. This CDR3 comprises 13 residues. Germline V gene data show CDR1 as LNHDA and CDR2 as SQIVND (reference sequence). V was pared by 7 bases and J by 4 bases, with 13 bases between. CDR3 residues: CASTPRVGTEAFF. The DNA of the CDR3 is TGTGCCAGTACCCCCCGGGTTGGCACTGAAGCTTTCTTT.

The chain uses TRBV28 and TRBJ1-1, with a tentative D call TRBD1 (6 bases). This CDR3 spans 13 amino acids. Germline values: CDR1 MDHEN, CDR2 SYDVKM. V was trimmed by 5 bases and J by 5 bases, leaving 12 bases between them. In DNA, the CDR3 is TGTGCCAGCAGTGGCCAGGGGAAGACTGAAGCTTTCTTT. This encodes CASSGQGKTEAFF. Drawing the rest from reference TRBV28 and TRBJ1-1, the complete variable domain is DVKVTQSSRYLVKRTGEKVFLECVQDMDHENMFWYRQDPGLGLRLIYFSYDVKMKEKGDIPEGYSVSREKKERFSLILESASTNQTSMYLCASSGQGKTEAFFGQGTRLTVV.

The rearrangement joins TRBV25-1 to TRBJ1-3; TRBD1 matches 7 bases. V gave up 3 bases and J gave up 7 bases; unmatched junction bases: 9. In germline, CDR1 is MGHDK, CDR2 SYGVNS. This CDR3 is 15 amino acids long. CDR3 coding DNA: TGTGCCAGCAGTGACCCGACAGGGAAGGCGAACACCATATATTTT. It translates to CASSDPTGKANTIYF. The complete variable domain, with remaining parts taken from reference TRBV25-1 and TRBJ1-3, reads EADIYQTPRYLVIGTGKKITLECSQTMGHDKMYWYQQDPGMELHLIHYSYGVNSTEKGDLSSESTVSRIRTEHFPLTLESARPSHTSQYLCASSDPTGKANTIYFGEGSWLTVV.

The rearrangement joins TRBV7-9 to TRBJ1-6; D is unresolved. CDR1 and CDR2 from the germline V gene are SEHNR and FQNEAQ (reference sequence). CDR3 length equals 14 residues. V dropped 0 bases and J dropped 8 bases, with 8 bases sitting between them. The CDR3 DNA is TGTGCCAGCAGCTTAGCGGGCGTCCATTCACCCCTCCACTTT. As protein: CASSLAGVHSPLHF.

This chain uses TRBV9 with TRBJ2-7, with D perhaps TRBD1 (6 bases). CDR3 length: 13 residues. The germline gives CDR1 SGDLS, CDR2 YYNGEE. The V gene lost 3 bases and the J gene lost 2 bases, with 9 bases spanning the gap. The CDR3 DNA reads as TGTGCCAGCAGCGCCGGGGACACCTACGAGCAGTACTTC. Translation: CASSAGDTYEQYF.

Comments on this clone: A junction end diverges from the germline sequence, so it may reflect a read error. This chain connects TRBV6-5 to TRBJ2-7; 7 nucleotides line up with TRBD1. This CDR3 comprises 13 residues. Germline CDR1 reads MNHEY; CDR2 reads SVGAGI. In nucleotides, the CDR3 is TGTGCCAGCAGTAACTCCGGGACAGCAAGTCAGTACTTC. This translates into CASSNSGTASQYF.

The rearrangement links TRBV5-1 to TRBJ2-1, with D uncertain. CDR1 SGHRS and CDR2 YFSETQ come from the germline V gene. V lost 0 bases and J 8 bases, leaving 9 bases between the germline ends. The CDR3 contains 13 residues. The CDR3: CASSLVQLDEQFF. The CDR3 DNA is TGCGCCAGCAGCTTGGTTCAGTTGGATGAGCAGTTCTTC. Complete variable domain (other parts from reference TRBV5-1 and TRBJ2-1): KAGVTQTPRYLIKTRGQQVTLSCSPISGHRSVSWYQQTPGQGLQFLFEYFSETQRNKGNFPGRFSGRQFSNSRSEMNVSTLELGDSALYLCASSLVQLDEQFFGPGTRLTVL.

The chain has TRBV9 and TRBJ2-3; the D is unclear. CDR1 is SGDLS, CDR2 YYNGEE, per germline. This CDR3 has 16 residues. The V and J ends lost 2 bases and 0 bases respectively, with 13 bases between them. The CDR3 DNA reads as TGTGCCAGCAGCGTCAGTTCATACCAAAGCACAGATACGCAGTATTTT. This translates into CASSVSSYQSTDTQYF.

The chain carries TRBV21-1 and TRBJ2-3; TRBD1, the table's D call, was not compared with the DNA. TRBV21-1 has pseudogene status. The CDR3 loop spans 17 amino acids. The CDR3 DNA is TGTGCCAGCAGCAAAGGACAGGGGGCTTTGGGGACAGATACGCAGTATTTT. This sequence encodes CASSKGQGALGTDTQYF.

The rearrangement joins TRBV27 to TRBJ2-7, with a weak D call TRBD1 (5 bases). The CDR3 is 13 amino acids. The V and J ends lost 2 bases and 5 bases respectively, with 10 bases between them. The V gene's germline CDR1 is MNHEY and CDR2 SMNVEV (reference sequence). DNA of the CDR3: TGTGCCAGCAGTTTAGCTCCCAGGGACGAGCAGTACTTC. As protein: CASSLAPRDEQYF.

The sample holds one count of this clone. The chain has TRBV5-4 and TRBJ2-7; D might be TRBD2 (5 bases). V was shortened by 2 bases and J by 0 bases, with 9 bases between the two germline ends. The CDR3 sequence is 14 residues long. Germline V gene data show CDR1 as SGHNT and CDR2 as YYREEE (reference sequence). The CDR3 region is CASSFMGSSYEQYF. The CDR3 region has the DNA TGTGCCAGCAGCTTCATGGGGAGCTCCTACGAGCAGTACTTC.

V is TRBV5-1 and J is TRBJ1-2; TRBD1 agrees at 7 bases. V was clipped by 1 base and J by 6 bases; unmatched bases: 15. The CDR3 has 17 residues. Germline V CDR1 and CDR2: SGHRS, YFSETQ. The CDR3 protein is CASSLWGTANLKNGYTF. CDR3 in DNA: TGCGCCAGCAGCTTGTGGGGGACAGCGAACCTAAAGAATGGCTACACCTTC.

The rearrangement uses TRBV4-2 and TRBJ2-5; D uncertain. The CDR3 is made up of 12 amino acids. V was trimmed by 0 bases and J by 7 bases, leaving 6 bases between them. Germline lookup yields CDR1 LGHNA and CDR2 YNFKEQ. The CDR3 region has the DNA TGTGCCAGCAGCCAAGATGGAGCGACCCAGTACTTC. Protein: CASSQDGATQYF.

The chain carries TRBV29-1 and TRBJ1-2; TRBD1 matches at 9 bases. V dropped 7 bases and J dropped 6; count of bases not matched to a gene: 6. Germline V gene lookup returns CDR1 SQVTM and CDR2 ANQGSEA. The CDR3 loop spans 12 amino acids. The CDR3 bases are TGCAGCGGATCCGGGACAGGGAATGGCTACACCTTC. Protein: CSGSGTGNGYTF.